This T cell receptor (beta chain) stems from a study of human T cells and chemical hapten exposure. This clonotype appeared a few times. Antigen unknown. The V gene's germline CDR1 is SGHKS and CDR2 YYEKEE (reference sequence). V was shortened by 4 bases and J by 0 bases, with 11 bases between the two germline ends. This CDR3 is built from 15 residues. TCRdb redid the calling of the RACE reads with MiXCR, one entry per CDR3 protein. The repertoire holds roughly 38,000 distinct CDR3 sequences, 4% seen once, with 20% to 30% in the top ten. Time point here: patch test 1, 2 weeks after DPC sensitization. The treatment here: therapeutic diphenylcyclopropenone sensitization with weekly scalp DPC. The starting material, unfractionated whole blood, was used for total RNA extraction. Study-wide results and caveats: Expanded TCRs clustered into significantly more large CDR3 similarity groups than controls, the analysis revealed. TCRs exceeding 1 in 1000 frequency stayed unchanged with DPC sensitization.

This sequence was found in a man aged 50 to 60 with alopecia areata. Some clones in this sample may be carry-over from other donors' samples. The rearrangement links TRBV5-5 to TRBJ1-5; D gene uncertain. Sample: whole blood, taken in connection with sensitization to the hapten diphenylcyclopropenone (DPC). The CDR3 sequence is CASSPTGNSNQPQHF. The CDR3 DNA reads TGTGCCAGCAGCCCGACGGGGAATAGCAATCAGCCCCAGCATTTT. The entire variable domain, with the rest obtained from reference TRBV5-5 and TRBJ1-5, is as follows: DAGVTQSPTHLIKTRGQQVTLRCSPISGHKSVSWYQQVLGQGPQFIFQYYEKEERGRGNFPDRFSARQFPNYSSELNVNALLLGDSALYLCASSPTGNSNQPQHFGDGTRLSIL.